This T cell receptor beta chain is from a study of T cell changes during pregnancy in multiple sclerosis. Assay used: immunoSEQ multiplex PCR; TCRdb lists only in-frame clones, some missing. The table includes 30,000 to 45,000 clones, under 95% detected once. Germline V lookup: CDR1 MNHEY, CDR2 SMNVEV (reference sequence). The CDR3 is made up of 15 amino acids. With 8 bases clipped from V and 0 bases from J, the junction kept 7 bases outside the gene matches. J is TRBJ1-3 and V is TRBV27; 7 positions match TRBD1. Material: CD4+ T cells from peripheral blood mononuclear cells, obtained after pregnancy. The receptor's source is a female donor with multiple sclerosis, enrolled in a pregnancy study. The CDR3 nucleotides are TGTGCCAGCTCGGGACAGCGGCCCTCTGGAAACACCATATATTTT. It yields the protein CASSGQRPSGNTIYF.